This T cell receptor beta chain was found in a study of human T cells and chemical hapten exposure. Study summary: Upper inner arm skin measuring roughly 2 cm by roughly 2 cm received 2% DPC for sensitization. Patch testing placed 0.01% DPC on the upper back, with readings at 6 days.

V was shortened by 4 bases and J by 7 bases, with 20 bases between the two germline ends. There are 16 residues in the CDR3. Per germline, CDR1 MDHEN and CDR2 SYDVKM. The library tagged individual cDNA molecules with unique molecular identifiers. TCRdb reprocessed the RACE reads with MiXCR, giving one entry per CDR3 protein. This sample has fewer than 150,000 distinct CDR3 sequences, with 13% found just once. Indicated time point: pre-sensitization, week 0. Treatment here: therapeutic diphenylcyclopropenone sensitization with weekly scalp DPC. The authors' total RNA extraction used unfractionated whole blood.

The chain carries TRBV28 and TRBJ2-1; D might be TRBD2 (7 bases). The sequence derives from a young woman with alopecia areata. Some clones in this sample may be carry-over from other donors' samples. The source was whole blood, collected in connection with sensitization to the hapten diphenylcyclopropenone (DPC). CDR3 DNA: TGTGCCAGCAGTTCCTGGGGCGGGGGCACCGGGAATGAGCAGTTCTTC. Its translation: CASSSWGGGTGNEQFF.